One and the same sample provided the 26 T cell receptor beta chains below, sequenced in a study of T cells in Graves' hyperthyroidism and ophthalmopathy. The TCR beta CDR3 regions underwent amplification using RNA transcripts as the source. First-round RT-PCR of the TCR CDR3 relied on the HTBI primer set. MiXCR, run by TCRdb on the multiplex PCR reads, gives a single entry per CDR3 protein. The repertoire holds around 300,000 distinct CDR3 sequences, with 22% as singletons. Sequences were obtained from blood. These receptors all come from a man younger than 45 with Graves' ophthalmopathy.

This clonotype has just a few counts. This sequence joins TRBV7-2 and TRBJ2-1; 9 bases line up with TRBD1. V lost 4 bases, J lost 7 bases, and 11 bases stayed unmatched. Germline values: CDR1 SGHTA, CDR2 FQGNSA. The CDR3 spans 16 residues. CDR3 nucleotides: TGTGCCAGCAGCTCCTGGGGACAGGGAAGGTTAAATGAGCAGTTCTTC. Translated, it gives CASSSWGQGRLNEQFF.

This clonotype has at least ten counts. The rearrangement uses TRBV3-1 and TRBJ2-7, with 8 bases fitting TRBD2. Germline V gene data show CDR1 as LGHDT and CDR2 as YNNKEL (reference sequence). The CDR3 loop spans 17 amino acids. The J segment lost 3 bases and the V segment lost 0 bases, leaving 10 bases of the junction unmatched. The CDR3 spells CASSQEVSAGDLYEQYF. Here the CDR3 DNA reads TGTGCCAGCAGCCAAGAAGTATCAGCGGGAGACCTCTACGAGCAGTACTTC.

The chain joins TRBV12-3 or TRBV12-4 to TRBJ1-2, with D tentatively TRBD1 (6 bases). V was shortened by 8 bases and J by 2 bases, with 15 bases between the two germline ends. The CDR3 is 14 amino acids. The CDR3 loop is CASVAGAENYGYTF. For the CDR3, the DNA is TGTGCCAGCGTGGCAGGGGCGGAGAACTATGGCTACACCTTC.

This clonotype occurred a few times. This chain links TRBV6-1 with TRBJ2-2; TRBD1 might be the D (5 bases). The V gene lost 8 bases and the J gene lost 4 bases, with 17 bases spanning the gap. The CDR3 consists of 15 residues. The germline V gene has CDR1 MNHNS and CDR2 SASEGT. This CDR3 is CASHGAFQSTGELFF. The CDR3 DNA reads TGTGCCAGCCATGGGGCCTTCCAATCCACCGGGGAGCTGTTTTTT.

The sample holds many counts of this clonotype. This chain uses TRBV28 with TRBJ1-2; no firm D call. V gave up 5 bases and J gave up 5 bases, with 6 bases separating them. The CDR3 has 11 residues. CDR1 and CDR2 from the germline V gene are MDHEN and SYDVKM. CDR3 bases: TGTGCCAGCAGTCATAGTTATGGCTACACCTTC. Protein product: CASSHSYGYTF.

The V and J genes are TRBV11-3 and TRBJ2-7; D is unresolved. This CDR3 region has 14 residues. V was clipped by 2 bases and J by 4 bases, with 12 bases between them. Per the germline V gene, CDR1 is SGHNT and CDR2 is YENEEA. DNA for the CDR3: TGTGCCAGCAGCTTAAATGGGAAAGGTTACGAGCAGTACTTC. Amino acids: CASSLNGKGYEQYF.

CDR3 amino acids: CASSYLRTSGNTDTQYF. The CDR3, as DNA: TGTGCCAGCAGTTACTTACGGACTAGCGGGAACACAGATACGCAGTATTTT. This chain links TRBV6-2 or TRBV6-3 with TRBJ2-3; 12 positions agree with TRBD2. Trimming took 1 base from V and 2 from J; bases not matched to a gene: 4. The CDR3 has 17 residues. Germline values: CDR1 MNHEY, CDR2 SVGEGT.

This clonotype was seen a handful of times. The chain combines TRBV2 with TRBJ1-5; D ambiguous. The CDR3 is 14 amino acids. Germline V gene data show CDR1 as SNHLY and CDR2 as FYNNEI. With 4 bases removed from V and 3 bases from J, the gap between germline ends came to 10 bases. In nucleotides, the CDR3 is TGTGCCAGCAGTGTTAAGAGGCACAATCAGCCCCAGCATTTT. It encodes CASSVKRHNQPQHF.

V gene TRBV7-3 combines with J gene TRBJ2-5; the D is unclear. Germline-derived CDR1 and CDR2 are SGHTA and FQGTGA. V shed 2 bases and J shed 0 bases, with 7 bases lying between them. This CDR3 is built from 14 residues. CDR3 sequence (DNA): TGTGCCAGCAGCTTAGGTAACAACCAAGAGACCCAGTACTTC. It is translated as CASSLGNNQETQYF.

In its sample, this clonotype was seen many times. The chain recombines TRBV15 with TRBJ1-1; perhaps TRBD1 as D (5 bases). The germline V gene has CDR1 LNHNV and CDR2 YYDKDF (reference sequence). The CDR3 has 13 amino acids. Trimming removed 0 bases at V and 4 bases at J, with 6 bases between. The CDR3 nucleotides are TGTGCCACCAGCAGAGAGGGGGGCACTGAAGCTTTCTTT. As protein: CATSREGGTEAFF.

This clonotype was detected ten times or more. This chain joins TRBV3-1 and TRBJ2-7; 11 nucleotides align to TRBD2. Germline-derived CDR1 and CDR2 are LGHDT and YNNKEL (reference sequence). The CDR3 runs 16 residues. The V segment lost 3 bases and the J segment 7 bases; nucleotides outside the gene matches: 11. CDR3: CASSQGGGLAGGEQYF. The CDR3 bases are TGTGCCAGCAGCCAGGGGGGTGGGCTAGCGGGAGGTGAGCAGTACTTC.

The chain is built from TRBV5-1 and TRBJ2-3, with TRBD2 identical over 11 bases. V was pared by 6 bases and J by 6 bases, with 12 bases of the junction left unmatched. Germline CDR1 SGHRS, CDR2 YFSETQ. The CDR3 length is 16 residues. The CDR3 DNA is TGCGCCAGCATTGAAATAGCGGGAGGGCCTGTGGATACGCAGTATTTT. It specifies CASIEIAGGPVDTQYF. Using reference TRBV5-1 and TRBJ2-3 for the parts outside the CDR3, the full variable domain is KAGVTQTPRYLIKTRGQQVTLSCSPISGHRSVSWYQQTPGQGLQFLFEYFSETQRNKGNFPGRFSGRQFSNSRSEMNVSTLELGDSALYLCASIEIAGGPVDTQYFGPGTRLTVL.

The chain is built from TRBV2 and TRBJ2-5; D not resolved. The germline gives CDR1 SNHLY, CDR2 FYNNEI. Trimming removed 4 bases at V and 7 bases at J, with 13 bases between. The CDR3 runs to 13 residues. The CDR3 reads CASSVTVVGTQYF. DNA for the CDR3: TGTGCCAGCAGTGTCACTGTGGTGGGGACCCAGTACTTC.

The chain recombines TRBV20-1 with TRBJ2-5, with D possibly matching TRBD1 (6 bases). CDR1 and CDR2 from the germline V gene are DFQATT and SNEGSKA (reference sequence). Trimming took off 6 bases at V and 7 bases at J, with 12 bases between the two ends. The CDR3 has 11 residues. The CDR3 DNA reads as TGCAGTGCACGGGAAGGGGGGACCCAGTACTTC. It encodes CSAREGGTQYF.

Only a few counts were recorded for this clonotype. The CDR3 nucleotides read TGTGCCAGCAGTAGACAGGCAGAAGAAAAACTGTTTTTT. It specifies CASSRQAEEKLFF. The rearrangement links TRBV5-6 to TRBJ1-4; tentatively, D is TRBD1 (6 bases). The CDR3 loop spans 13 amino acids. CDR1 SGHDT and CDR2 YYEEEE come from the germline V gene. V lost 5 bases and J lost 8, with 13 bases in between. The complete variable domain, with remaining parts taken from reference TRBV5-6 and TRBJ1-4, reads DAGVTQSPTHLIKTRGQQVTLRCSPKSGHDTVSWYQQALGQGPQFIFQYYEEEERQRGNFPDRFSGHQFPNYSSELNVNALLLGDSALYLCASSRQAEEKLFFGSGTQLSVL.

This clonotype was seen at least ten times. The chain is built from TRBV7-8 and TRBJ2-7; 8 nucleotides match TRBD2. CDR3 length: 17 amino acids. The germline gives CDR1 SGHVS, CDR2 FQNEAQ. The J segment lost 7 bases and the V segment lost 4 bases, leaving 18 bases of the junction unmatched. The CDR3 here is CASSSTTGTRGEGEQYF. The CDR3, as DNA: TGTGCCAGCAGCTCGACTACCGGGACTAGAGGGGAGGGAGAGCAGTACTTC. The whole variable domain, remainder taken from reference TRBV7-8 and TRBJ2-7, is GAGVSQSPRYKVAKRGQDVALRCDPISGHVSLFWYQQALGQGPEFLTYFQNEAQLDKSGLPSDRFFAERPEGSVSTLKIQRTQQEDSAVYLCASSSTTGTRGEGEQYFGPGTRLTVT.

This clonotype has more than one count but fewer than ten. The chain joins TRBV7-2 to TRBJ2-3, with a weak D call TRBD1 (6 bases). Trimming stripped 1 base from V and 5 bases from J, with 16 bases between. Germline V gives CDR1 SGHTA, CDR2 FQGNSA. This CDR3 is built from 16 residues. In DNA, the CDR3 is TGTGCCAGCAGCTTAGGGCTTGGGCAGGGACAAGATACGCAGTATTTT. Translation: CASSLGLGQGQDTQYF.

This clonotype was detected many times. V gene TRBV11-2 combines with J gene TRBJ2-3; no clear D gene. Germline assignment: CDR1 SGHAT and CDR2 FQNNGV. The V end was cut by 2 bases, the J end by 0 bases, with 6 bases between. This CDR3 has 14 residues. CDR3 in DNA: TGTGCCAGCAGCTTACCTGTTAGCACAGATACGCAGTATTTT. It yields the protein CASSLPVSTDTQYF.

This clonotype was seen at least ten times. This chain uses TRBV6-1 with TRBJ2-7, with TRBD1 identical over 9 bases. Germline CDR1 MNHNS, CDR2 SASEGT. Unmatched junction bases numbered 5, after V lost 5 bases and J lost 6 bases. This CDR3 has 13 residues. Here the CDR3 DNA reads TGTGCCAGCAGTAAGGGACAGGGTCGCGAGCAGTACTTC. Translating it yields CASSKGQGREQYF.

The gene calls are TRBV20-1 and TRBJ1-1, with 7 bases identical to TRBD1. The CDR3 covers 14 residues. In germline, CDR1 is DFQATT, CDR2 SNEGSKA (reference sequence). V lost 2 bases, J lost 4 bases, and 7 bases stayed unmatched. CDR3 residues: CSARQGVWGTEAFF. The CDR3 region has the DNA TGCAGTGCTAGACAGGGGGTATGGGGCACTGAAGCTTTCTTT.

The chain is built from TRBV19 and TRBJ2-7; tentatively, D is TRBD1 (7 bases). Trimming took off 3 bases at V and 3 bases at J, with 21 bases between the two ends. Germline assignment: CDR1 LNHDA and CDR2 SQIVND (reference sequence). This CDR3 contains 17 residues. The DNA for the CDR3 is TGTGCCAGTAGTATCGGTGGAGGGCAGGGGGTCTACTACGAGCAGTACTTC. Translating it yields CASSIGGGQGVYYEQYF. Full variable domain (missing parts from reference TRBV19 and TRBJ2-7): DGGITQSPKYLFRKEGQNVTLSCEQNLNHDAMYWYRQDPGQGLRLIYYSQIVNDFQKGDIAEGYSVSREKKESFPLTVTSAQKNPTAFYLCASSIGGGQGVYYEQYFGPGTRLTVT.

Points on this clonotype: This may stem from a read error, because a much larger clone lies one nucleotide away. The missing conserved phenylalanine or tryptophan at the end of this CDR3 makes a read error likely. CDR3 region: CASSVRHGQPQHL. CDR3 DNA sequence: TGTGCCAGCAGCGTCCGGCACGGTCAGCCCCAGCATCTT. The V call is TRBV9, the J call TRBJ1-5; no clear D gene. Germline V lookup: CDR1 SGDLS, CDR2 YYNGEE. Trimming pared 2 bases from V and 6 bases from J, leaving 9 bases between. The CDR3 spans 13 residues.

This clonotype was counted ten times or more. The V gene is TRBV10-3, the J gene TRBJ2-7, with 10 bases identical to TRBD1. Trimming removed 5 bases from V and 7 bases from J; junction bases left unmatched: 8. Looked up from germline, CDR1 is ENHRY and CDR2 is SYGVKD. CDR3 length: 14 residues. CDR3 nucleotide sequence: TGTGCCATCAGTCTGGGACAGGGGAGTTGGGAGCAGTACTTC. Amino acids: CAISLGQGSWEQYF.

This clonotype occurred many times. This rearrangement joins TRBV11-3 to TRBJ2-1, with D possibly TRBD2 on 5 matching bases. V gave up 8 bases and J gave up 7 bases, with 12 bases separating them. This CDR3 is 12 amino acids long. From germline, CDR1 is SGHNT and CDR2 YENEEA. This CDR3 reads CASGTPGNEQFF. In nucleotides, the CDR3 is TGTGCCAGCGGAACCCCGGGGAATGAGCAGTTCTTC. Looking up the rest from reference TRBV11-3 and TRBJ2-1 gives the full variable domain: EAGVVQSPRYKIIEKKQPVAFWCNPISGHNTLYWYLQNLGQGPELLIRYENEEAVDDSQLPKDRFSAERLKGVDSTLKIQPAELGDSAVYLCASGTPGNEQFFGPGTRLTVL.

In this sample, this clonotype turned up a few times. This rearrangement joins TRBV2 to TRBJ2-7; 7 bases are a match to TRBD2. Per germline, CDR1 SNHLY and CDR2 FYNNEI. Trimming removed 3 bases from V and 3 bases from J; junction bases left unmatched: 5. The length of the CDR3 is 14 residues. CDR3 region: CASSDLASGYEQYF. In nucleotides, the CDR3 is TGTGCCAGCAGTGATCTGGCTAGCGGCTACGAGCAGTACTTC.

The chain combines TRBV7-2 with TRBJ2-1, with a tentative D call TRBD1 (5 bases). The CDR3 is 12 residues long. Trimming removed 6 bases from V and 9 bases from J, with 12 bases in between. Germline V gene data show CDR1 as SGHTA and CDR2 as FQGNSA. The CDR3 nucleotides are TGTGCCAGCAGATATAGTAGGGGTGAGCAGTTCTTC. Amino acids: CASRYSRGEQFF.